Below, 28 T cell receptor beta chains from the same sample are listed, as sequenced in a study of control samples from healthy donors and cancer patients. Profiling relied on immunoSEQ multiplex PCR, and the TCRdb table lists in-frame clones only, not all of them. Here the sample spans 70,000 to 85,000 clones, 65% to 90% being singletons. The sample consisted of PBMCs. These receptors were taken from a man aged 55 to 70 with head and neck cancer.

The V call is TRBV7-9, the J call TRBJ2-3; D is perhaps TRBD2 (6 bases). The CDR3 runs 15 residues. The germline gives CDR1 SEHNR, CDR2 FQNEAQ (reference sequence). V lost 3 bases and J lost 3, with 13 bases in between. CDR3 nucleotides: TGTGCCAGCAGCTTGGAGGGTCGGTTGACAGATACGCAGTATTTT. Amino acids: CASSLEGRLTDTQYF.

V and J are TRBV2 and TRBJ2-7, with D uncertain. This CDR3 comprises 12 residues. V lost 4 bases to trimming and J lost 4 bases, with 8 bases between them. The germline CDR1 and CDR2 sequences are SNHLY and FYNNEI. The CDR3 coding sequence is TGTGCCAGCAGTGCGACACCGTACGAGCAGTACTTC. This sequence encodes CASSATPYEQYF.

This chain connects TRBV27 to TRBJ1-2; TRBD1 aligns across 9 bases. The CDR3 consists of 13 residues. The ends lost 5 bases at V and 7 bases at J; junction bases unmatched: 5. From germline, CDR1 is MNHEY and CDR2 SMNVEV (reference sequence). CDR3 DNA: TGTGCCAGCAGTGGGACAGGGAACGGTGGCTACACCTTC. Translated, it gives CASSGTGNGGYTF.

The chain combines TRBV11-1 with TRBJ2-5; D is unresolved. Germline V CDR1 and CDR2: SGHAT, FQDESV (reference sequence). V was trimmed by 7 bases and J by 0 bases, leaving 9 bases between them. There are 13 residues in the CDR3. In DNA form, the CDR3 reads TGTGCCAGCACCCCTCAGCACCAAGAGACCCAGTACTTC. The encoded protein is CASTPQHQETQYF.

CDR3 loop: CASSLQTSGGGREQFF. The CDR3 region has the DNA TGTGCCAGCAGTTTACAGACTAGCGGGGGCGGGCGAGAGCAGTTCTTC. The chain recombines TRBV28 with TRBJ2-1, with TRBD2 matching over 12 bases. V was clipped by 2 bases and J by 10 bases; unmatched bases: 9. The CDR3 covers 16 residues. Germline CDR1 reads MDHEN; CDR2 reads SYDVKM.

This clone showed up just a few times. The CDR3 spells CSVEGSRAGYTF. The CDR3 coding sequence is TGCAGCGTTGAAGGTTCCAGAGCCGGCTACACCTTC. This chain connects TRBV29-1 to TRBJ1-2, with D uncertain. CDR1 and CDR2 (germline): SQVTM, ANQGSEA. V was shortened by 1 base and J by 8 bases, with 11 bases between the two germline ends. The CDR3 totals 12 residues.

This clone has a single count. The chain couples TRBV29-1 to TRBJ1-4; TRBD1 aligns across 7 bases. This CDR3 has 14 residues. The trim removed 4 bases at V and 6 bases at J, leaving 8 bases unmatched. Germline V gene sequence: CDR1 SQVTM, CDR2 ANQGSEA. Here the CDR3 reads CSVALSGTDEKLFF. Written as DNA, the CDR3 is TGCAGCGTTGCACTTTCCGGGACAGATGAAAAACTGTTTTTT.

This clone came up a few times. The chain combines TRBV2 with TRBJ2-3; the D gene is possibly TRBD2 (5 bases). Trimming took 4 bases from V and 5 from J, leaving 10 bases between them. The CDR3 has 13 amino acids. The germline V gene has CDR1 SNHLY and CDR2 FYNNEI. The CDR3 protein is CASSVGAGDTQYF. The CDR3 DNA is TGTGCCAGCAGTGTCGGCGCGGGAGATACGCAGTATTTT.

CDR3 sequence reads: CASSSRGNQPQHF. CDR3 nucleotides: TGTGCCAGCAGTTCCAGGGGCAATCAGCCCCAGCATTTT. The rearrangement joins TRBV28 to TRBJ1-5; possible D gene TRBD1, 5 bases. V was pared by 4 bases and J by 2 bases, with 6 bases between. The CDR3 is 13 residues long. CDR1 is MDHEN, CDR2 SYDVKM, per germline.

V is TRBV7-9 and J is TRBJ1-6, with D maybe TRBD1 (5 bases). The CDR3 contains 16 residues. Per the germline V gene, CDR1 is SEHNR and CDR2 is FQNEAQ (reference sequence). Between the trimmed V and J ends, which lost 3 bases and 1 base, there was a span of 10 bases. The CDR3 DNA follows: TGTGCCAGCAGCTTGGGGGGAGATTCCTATAATTCACCCCTCCACTTT. Amino acids: CASSLGGDSYNSPLHF.

V and J are TRBV7-9 and TRBJ1-2, with a weak D call TRBD1 (5 bases). The CDR3 covers 15 residues. V lost 3 bases to trimming and J lost 0 bases, with 11 bases between them. Germline V gene sequence: CDR1 SEHNR, CDR2 FQNEAQ (reference sequence). CDR3 region: CASSLWDGANYGYTF. In nucleotides, the CDR3 is TGTGCCAGCAGCTTGTGGGACGGAGCTAACTATGGCTACACCTTC.

The chain is built from TRBV6-6 and TRBJ2-7; 8 nucleotides match TRBD2. The CDR3 is 12 residues long. Germline V gives CDR1 MNHNY, CDR2 SVGAGI (reference sequence). The V and J ends lost 2 bases and 6 bases, in that order; junction bases with no gene match: 0. CDR3 loop: CASSYTSGEQYF. CDR3 sequence (DNA): TGTGCCAGCAGTTACACTAGCGGCGAGCAGTACTTC.

V gene TRBV28 combines with J gene TRBJ2-1; D gene unclear. V shed 2 bases and J shed 2 bases, with 10 bases lying between them. The CDR3 sequence is 15 residues long. Per germline, CDR1 MDHEN and CDR2 SYDVKM. In DNA, the CDR3 is TGTGCCAGCAGTTTACCTACGGGCCCCTACAATGAGCAGTTCTTC. Translation: CASSLPTGPYNEQFF. Supplemented by reference TRBV28 and TRBJ2-1, the full variable domain reads DVKVTQSSRYLVKRTGEKVFLECVQDMDHENMFWYRQDPGLGLRLIYFSYDVKMKEKGDIPEGYSVSREKKERFSLILESASTNQTSMYLCASSLPTGPYNEQFFGPGTRLTVL.

The V and J genes are TRBV28 and TRBJ2-5, with 8 positions matching TRBD1. The CDR3 has 20 residues. Germline trimming cut 5 bases from V and 1 base from J; bases unmatched to any gene: 21. CDR1 and CDR2 (germline): MDHEN, SYDVKM. This chain's CDR3 is CASSPRTGLRLEGTQETQYF. The CDR3 region has the DNA TGTGCCAGCAGTCCCCGGACAGGGCTAAGGCTAGAGGGGACCCAAGAGACCCAGTACTTC.

The J gene is TRBJ2-5, the V gene TRBV24-1, with D possibly matching TRBD2 (6 bases). CDR3 length equals 16 residues. CDR1 and CDR2 (germline): KGHDR, SFDVKD. V dropped 9 bases and J dropped 0 bases, with 19 bases sitting between them. CDR3: CATGVSGTPYQETQYF. The CDR3 region has the DNA TGTGCCACCGGCGTCTCCGGGACTCCGTACCAAGAGACCCAGTACTTC.

This rearrangement joins TRBV6-5 to TRBJ1-4; possible D gene TRBD1, 5 bases. CDR1 is MNHEY, CDR2 SVGAGI, per germline. The V end was cut by 10 bases, the J end by 8 bases, with 17 bases between. This CDR3 is built from 13 residues. CDR3: CATRHPGGEKLFF. In DNA, the CDR3 is TGTGCCACCCGACACCCCGGGGGGGAAAAACTGTTTTTT.

This clone is termed medium-sized. The chain employs TRBV11-2 and TRBJ2-2, with 7 bases aligning to TRBD1. Germline values: CDR1 SGHAT, CDR2 FQNNGV. V lost 4 bases to trimming and J lost 5 bases; unmatched junction nucleotides: 7. The CDR3 is 15 amino acids. DNA for the CDR3: TGTGCCAGCAGCTCTCTTAGGGGGCGGACCGGGGAGCTGTTTTTT. Protein product: CASSSLRGRTGELFF.

The chain couples TRBV5-1 to TRBJ1-2; weak D call: TRBD1 (6 bases). Germline lookup yields CDR1 SGHRS and CDR2 YFSETQ. The CDR3 totals 18 residues. The V gene lost 4 bases and the J gene lost 2 bases, with 24 bases spanning the gap. The CDR3 reads CASSATGRGVLGNYGYTF. CDR3 coding DNA: TGCGCCAGCAGCGCTACAGGGCGCGGGGTATTGGGGAACTATGGCTACACCTTC.

This clone was counted ten times or more. The CDR3 DNA sequence: TGCGCCAGCAGTGCACAGGGTGTGTGGCCCCAGCATTTT. Its translation is CASSAQGVWPQHF. The chain links TRBV4-1 to TRBJ1-5; a weak D match, TRBD1 (6 bases). Germline loops: CDR1 MGHRA, CDR2 YSYEKL. V lost 6 bases and J lost 9, with 15 bases in between. The CDR3 covers 13 residues.

This chain links TRBV5-1 with TRBJ2-5, with 8 bases fitting TRBD1. The CDR3 is 14 amino acids. Per the germline V gene, CDR1 is SGHRS and CDR2 is YFSETQ. Germline trimming cut 3 bases from V and 1 base from J; bases unmatched to any gene: 2. CDR3 nucleotides: TGCGCCAGCAGCTCTGGGACAGGCCAAGAGACCCAGTACTTC. Translated: CASSSGTGQETQYF.

The V gene is TRBV9, the J gene TRBJ2-1; maybe TRBD2 (5 bases). V was pared by 0 bases and J by 7 bases, with 11 bases between. The CDR3 is made up of 14 amino acids. Germline CDR1 reads SGDLS; CDR2 reads YYNGEE. This CDR3 is CASSVGGQRNEQFF. The CDR3 region has the DNA TGTGCCAGCAGCGTAGGAGGGCAGAGAAATGAGCAGTTCTTC.

The genes are TRBV19 and TRBJ2-1; D gene uncertain. Trimming removed 5 bases from V and 9 bases from J, with 11 bases in between. Germline V gives CDR1 LNHDA, CDR2 SQIVND (reference sequence). The CDR3 has 12 amino acids. In DNA, the CDR3 is TGTGCCAGTAGTGGGGTGTTCAGTGAGCAGTTCTTC. Protein product: CASSGVFSEQFF.

This chain connects TRBV18 to TRBJ1-1, with TRBD1 as a possible D gene (6 bases). This CDR3 is 18 amino acids long. Trimming pared 0 bases from V and 3 bases from J, leaving 20 bases between. Germline V lookup: CDR1 KGHSH, CDR2 LQKENI. The CDR3 nucleotides read TGTGCCAGCTCACCACCGAACAGGGTTATTAATATGGACACTGAAGCTTTCTTT. This translates into CASSPPNRVINMDTEAFF.

The chain joins TRBV12-3 or TRBV12-4 to TRBJ2-3; D gene unclear. The CDR3 is 12 residues long. V lost 1 base and J lost 13, with 12 bases in between. The CDR3 reads CASSLGGSKKYF. CDR3 nucleotides: TGTGCCAGCAGTTTAGGAGGTAGTAAGAAGTATTTT.

This chain joins TRBV5-8 and TRBJ2-5, with 13 nucleotides matching TRBD2. Germline loops: CDR1 SGHTS, CDR2 YDEGEE. The CDR3 totals 15 residues. V shed 4 bases and J 6 bases; nucleotides not matched to a gene: 6. The CDR3 nucleotides read TGTGCCAGCAGCCCCAGGACTAGCGGGAGTCAGACCCAGTACTTC. Translating it yields CASSPRTSGSQTQYF.

The rearrangement joins TRBV5-4 to TRBJ2-1, with D hard to call. The CDR3 contains 11 residues. The ends were cut back, 2 bases at V and 5 bases at J, with 2 bases in the middle. Germline V gene data show CDR1 as SGHNT and CDR2 as YYREEE (reference sequence). CDR3 loop: CASSFHNEQFF. CDR3 DNA sequence: TGTGCCAGCAGCTTTCACAATGAGCAGTTCTTC.

This clone has just one count. This chain joins TRBV2 and TRBJ1-4, with D possibly being TRBD1 (5 bases). Germline loops: CDR1 SNHLY, CDR2 FYNNEI. Trimming stripped 3 bases from V and 7 bases from J, with 12 bases between. CDR3 size: 14 residues. CDR3 in DNA: TGTGCCAGCAGTGAGTCAGGGTTCGGTGAAAAACTGTTTTTT. Translation: CASSESGFGEKLFF.

V is TRBV6-4 and J is TRBJ1-6; tentatively, D is TRBD1 (6 bases). Deletions cut 4 bases from V and 7 bases from J, with 14 bases between. CDR3 size: 15 residues. CDR1 and CDR2 from the germline V gene are MRHNA and SNTAGT. CDR3 sequence reads: CASSVNGGRNSPLHF. CDR3 DNA: TGTGCCAGCAGTGTGAATGGGGGGCGGAATTCACCCCTCCACTTT.